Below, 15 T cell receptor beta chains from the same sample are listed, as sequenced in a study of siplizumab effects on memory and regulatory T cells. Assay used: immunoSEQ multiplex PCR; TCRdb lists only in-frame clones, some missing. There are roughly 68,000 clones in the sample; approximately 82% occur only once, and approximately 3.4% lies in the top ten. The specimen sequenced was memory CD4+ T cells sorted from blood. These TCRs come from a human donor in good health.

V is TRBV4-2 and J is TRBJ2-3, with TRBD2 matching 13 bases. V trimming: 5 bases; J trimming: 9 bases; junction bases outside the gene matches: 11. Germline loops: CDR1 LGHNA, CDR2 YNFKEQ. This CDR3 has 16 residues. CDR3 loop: CASSGRTSGSSGTQYF. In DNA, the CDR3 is TGTGCCAGCAGCGGACGGACTAGCGGGAGTTCGGGGACGCAGTATTTT.

The CDR3 here is CASSQVIPSGAFF. CDR3 sequence (DNA): TGTGCCAGCAGCCAAGTTATTCCATCGGGGGCTTTCTTT. The V and J genes are TRBV14 and TRBJ1-1, with no clear D. Germline CDR1 reads SGHDN; CDR2 reads FVKESK. This CDR3 comprises 13 residues. V was shortened by 1 base and J by 11 bases, with 14 bases between the two germline ends. Using reference TRBV14 and TRBJ1-1 for the parts outside the CDR3, the full variable domain is EAGVTQFPSHSVIEKGQTVTLRCDPISGHDNLYWYRRVMGKEIKFLLHFVKESKQDESGMPNNRFLAERTGGTYSTLKVQPAELEDSGVYFCASSQVIPSGAFFGQGTRLTVV.

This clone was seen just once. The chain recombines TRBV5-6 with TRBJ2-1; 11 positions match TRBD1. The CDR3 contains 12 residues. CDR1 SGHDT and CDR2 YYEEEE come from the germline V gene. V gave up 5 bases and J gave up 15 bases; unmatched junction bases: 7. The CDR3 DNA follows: TGTGCCAGCAGATTTGGGACAGGGGGTTTGTTCTTC. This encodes CASRFGTGGLFF.

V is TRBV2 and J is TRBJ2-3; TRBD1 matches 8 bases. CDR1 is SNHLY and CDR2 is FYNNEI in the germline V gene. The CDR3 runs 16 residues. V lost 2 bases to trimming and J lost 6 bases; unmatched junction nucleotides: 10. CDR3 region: CASSETGGSGRDTQYF. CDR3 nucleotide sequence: TGTGCCAGCAGTGAAACAGGGGGATCGGGACGCGATACGCAGTATTTT.

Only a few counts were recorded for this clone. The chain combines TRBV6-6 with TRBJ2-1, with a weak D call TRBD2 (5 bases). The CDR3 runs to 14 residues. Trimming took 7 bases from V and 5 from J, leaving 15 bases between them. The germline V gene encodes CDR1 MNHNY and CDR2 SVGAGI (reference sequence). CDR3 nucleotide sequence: TGTGCCAGCATAGATCTCTCGCGGGACAATGAGCAGTTCTTC. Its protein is CASIDLSRDNEQFF.

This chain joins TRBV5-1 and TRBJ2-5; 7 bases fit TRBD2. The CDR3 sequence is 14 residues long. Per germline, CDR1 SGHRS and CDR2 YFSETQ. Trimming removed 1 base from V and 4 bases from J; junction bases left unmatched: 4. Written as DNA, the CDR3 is TGCGCCAGCAGCTTGATGGTAGCGGGAGAGACCCAGTACTTC. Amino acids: CASSLMVAGETQYF.

The CDR3 loop is CASSPRQGAHTGELFF. CDR3 DNA sequence: TGTGCCAGCAGTCCACGACAGGGGGCACACACCGGGGAGCTGTTTTTT. This sequence joins TRBV27 and TRBJ2-2; 10 nucleotides line up with TRBD1. J lost 3 bases, V lost 5 bases, and 6 bases had no gene match. Germline assignment: CDR1 MNHEY and CDR2 SMNVEV (reference sequence). There are 16 residues in the CDR3.

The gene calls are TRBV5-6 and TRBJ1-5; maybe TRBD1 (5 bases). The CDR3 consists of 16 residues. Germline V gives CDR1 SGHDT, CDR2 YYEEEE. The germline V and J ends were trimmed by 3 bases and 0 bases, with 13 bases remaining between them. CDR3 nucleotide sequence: TGTGCCAGCAGCTCGTCCAACAGGATTAGCAATCAGCCCCAGCATTTT. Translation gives CASSSSNRISNQPQHF.

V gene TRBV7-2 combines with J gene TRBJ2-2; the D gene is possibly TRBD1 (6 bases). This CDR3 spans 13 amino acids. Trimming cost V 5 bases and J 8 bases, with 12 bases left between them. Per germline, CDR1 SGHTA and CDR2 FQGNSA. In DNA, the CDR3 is TGTGCCAGCAGCGGAACAGGGACGGGGGAGCTGTTTTTT. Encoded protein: CASSGTGTGELFF.

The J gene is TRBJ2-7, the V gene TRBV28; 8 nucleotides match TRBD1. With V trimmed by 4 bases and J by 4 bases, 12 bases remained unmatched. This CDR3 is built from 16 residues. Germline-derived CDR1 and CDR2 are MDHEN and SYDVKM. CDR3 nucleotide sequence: TGTGCCAGCAGTTCCACAGGACAGGGTTCTGGGTACGAGCAGTACTTC. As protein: CASSSTGQGSGYEQYF.

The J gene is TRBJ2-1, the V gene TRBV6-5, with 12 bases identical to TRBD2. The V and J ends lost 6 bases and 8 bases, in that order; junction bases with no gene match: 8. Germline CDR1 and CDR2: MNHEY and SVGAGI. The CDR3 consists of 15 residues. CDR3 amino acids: CASRLSASGRDEQFF. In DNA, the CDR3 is TGTGCCAGCAGACTCTCCGCTAGCGGGAGGGATGAGCAGTTCTTC.

CDR3 protein: CASRDRPGLAVSTQYF. DNA for the CDR3: TGTGCCAGCAGAGACCGACCGGGACTAGCAGTTAGTACGCAGTATTTT. The V and J genes are TRBV7-9 and TRBJ2-3, with TRBD2 identical over 9 bases. Per germline, CDR1 SEHNR and CDR2 FQNEAQ (reference sequence). The CDR3 is made up of 16 amino acids. V lost 6 bases to trimming and J lost 8 bases; unmatched junction nucleotides: 15.

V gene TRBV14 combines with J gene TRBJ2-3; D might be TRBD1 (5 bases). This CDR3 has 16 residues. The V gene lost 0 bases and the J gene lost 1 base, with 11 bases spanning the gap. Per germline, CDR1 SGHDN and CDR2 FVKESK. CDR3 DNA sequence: TGTGCCAGCAGCCAAGATCAGGGCCCTGGCACAGATACGCAGTATTTT. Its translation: CASSQDQGPGTDTQYF.

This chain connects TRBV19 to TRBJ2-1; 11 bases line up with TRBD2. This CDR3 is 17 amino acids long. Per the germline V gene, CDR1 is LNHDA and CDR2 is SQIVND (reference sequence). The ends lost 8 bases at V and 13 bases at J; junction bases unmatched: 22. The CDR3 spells CASHRTSGPSLLRFQFF. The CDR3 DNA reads TGTGCCAGTCATAGGACTAGCGGGCCCTCACTCCTGCGTTTTCAGTTCTTC.

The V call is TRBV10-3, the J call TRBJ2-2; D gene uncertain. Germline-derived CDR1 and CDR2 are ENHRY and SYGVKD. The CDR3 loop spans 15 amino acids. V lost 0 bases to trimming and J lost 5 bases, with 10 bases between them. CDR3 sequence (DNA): TGTGCCATCAGTGAGTCGGACCGAGCGACCGGGGAGCTGTTTTTT. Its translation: CAISESDRATGELFF.